Listed below are T cell receptor beta chains from one sample, sequenced in a study of technical replicates of blood from several donors. Clones were sequenced by immunoSEQ multiplex PCR, and TCRdb holds only the in-frame ones, with some missing. The repertoire holds under 35,000 clones, over 85% seen once, with roughly 4% in the top ten. Sequences were obtained from PBMCs. Receptor source: a human donor in good health. Some clones in this sample may be carry-over from other donors' samples. CDR3s include the opening cysteine and the closing phenylalanine or tryptophan. Each record gives: clone size, J gene, CDR3 length, V gene, D gene, CDR3 DNA, CDR3 protein. The D gene is left open where the match is weak. Some rows mark clone size as missing; the rest say once, few, many or name a class of expanded clone.

clone size: NA; J gene: TRBJ1-1; CDR3 length: 13; V gene: TRBV7-2; D gene: NA; CDR3 DNA: TGTGCCAGCAGCTTCGGACGGACTCTCGAAGCTTTCTTT; CDR3 protein: CASSFGRTLEAFF
clone size: NA; J gene: TRBJ2-7; CDR3 length: 15; V gene: TRBV4-3; D gene: NA; CDR3 DNA: TGCGCCAGCAGCCAAGTGCAGGCGAGTTCCTACGAGCAGTACTTC; CDR3 protein: CASSQVQASSYEQYF
clone size: NA; J gene: TRBJ2-1; CDR3 length: 16; V gene: TRBV4-3; D gene: TRBD2; CDR3 DNA: TGCGCCAGCAGCCAAGATCCGACTAGCGGGATGATTGGGCAGTTCTTC; CDR3 protein: CASSQDPTSGMIGQFF
clone size: NA; J gene: TRBJ2-2; CDR3 length: 13; V gene: TRBV29-1; D gene: TRBD1; CDR3 DNA: TGCAGCGGACAGGGGGAGGGCACCGGGGAGCTGTTTTTT; CDR3 protein: CSGQGEGTGELFF
clone size: NA; J gene: TRBJ2-7; CDR3 length: 13; V gene: TRBV27; D gene: NA; CDR3 DNA: TGTGCCAGCAGTTCCAGGGGCTCCTACGAGCAGTACTTC; CDR3 protein: CASSSRGSYEQYF
clone size: NA; J gene: TRBJ2-1; CDR3 length: 15; V gene: TRBV27; D gene: TRBD2; CDR3 DNA: TGTGCCAGCAGTTGGTCAGCGGGGAACTACAATGAGCAGTTCTTC; CDR3 protein: CASSWSAGNYNEQFF
clone size: NA; J gene: TRBJ2-3; CDR3 length: 16; V gene: TRBV25-1; D gene: TRBD2; CDR3 DNA: TGTGCCAGCAGTGATAAAGGCGGGGGGCGTCTGGATACGCAGTATTTT; CDR3 protein: CASSDKGGGRLDTQYF
clone size: NA; J gene: TRBJ1-1; CDR3 length: 13; V gene: TRBV30; D gene: NA; CDR3 DNA: TGTGCCTGGAGTAAGACGGCGGACACTGAAGCTTTCTTT; CDR3 protein: CAWSKTADTEAFF
clone size: NA; J gene: TRBJ1-3; CDR3 length: 16; V gene: TRBV6-6; D gene: NA; CDR3 DNA: TGTGCCAGCACCATAAGGGGGGGGCACTCTGGAAACACCATATATTTT; CDR3 protein: CASTIRGGHSGNTIYF
clone size: NA; J gene: TRBJ2-1; CDR3 length: 16; V gene: TRBV6-6; D gene: NA; CDR3 DNA: TGTGCCAGCAGCCCCCCACGGGGAACACCCGCTAATGAGCAGTTCTTC; CDR3 protein: CASSPPRGTPANEQFF
clone size: NA; J gene: TRBJ2-1; CDR3 length: 13; V gene: TRBV6-5; D gene: NA; CDR3 DNA: TGTGCCAGCAAACCTAGCGAGTACAATGAGCAGTTCTTC; CDR3 protein: CASKPSEYNEQFF
clone size: NA; J gene: TRBJ1-6; CDR3 length: 15; V gene: TRBV6-5; D gene: NA; CDR3 DNA: TGTGCCAGCAGTTACGATGGGGCTTCTAATTCACCCCTCCACTTT; CDR3 protein: CASSYDGASNSPLHF
clone size: NA; J gene: TRBJ2-1; CDR3 length: 13; V gene: TRBV5-1; D gene: NA; CDR3 DNA: TGCGCCAGCAGCTTGGATCCGGACAATGAGCAGTTCTTC; CDR3 protein: CASSLDPDNEQFF
clone size: NA; J gene: TRBJ1-1; CDR3 length: 15; V gene: TRBV27; D gene: NA; CDR3 DNA: TGTGCCAGCAGTTTATTCCAGACAGCAACGTCTGAAGCTTTCTTT; CDR3 protein: CASSLFQTATSEAFF
clone size: NA; J gene: TRBJ1-5; CDR3 length: 14; V gene: TRBV4-1; D gene: NA; CDR3 DNA: TGCGCCAGCAGCCAAGGGGCAGTCAATCAGCCCCAGCATTTT; CDR3 protein: CASSQGAVNQPQHF
clone size: once; J gene: TRBJ1-1; CDR3 length: 15; V gene: TRBV14; D gene: NA; CDR3 DNA: TGTGCCAGCAGCTTAAACTACGGGGTGAACACTGAAGCTTTCTTT; CDR3 protein: CASSLNYGVNTEAFF
clone size: NA; J gene: TRBJ2-3; CDR3 length: 20; V gene: TRBV2; D gene: TRBD2; CDR3 DNA: TGTGCCAGCAGCGGACCGGGACTAGCGGGGGGATTTACTAGCACAGATACGCAGTATTTT; CDR3 protein: CASSGPGLAGGFTSTDTQYF
clone size: NA; J gene: TRBJ1-6; CDR3 length: 19; V gene: TRBV6-1; D gene: TRBD1; CDR3 DNA: TGTGCCAGCAGTGAAGCCGGGACAGGGGGCCTGGGGTATAATTCACCCCTCCACTTT; CDR3 protein: CASSEAGTGGLGYNSPLHF
clone size: NA; J gene: TRBJ1-2; CDR3 length: 15; V gene: TRBV5-6; D gene: NA; CDR3 DNA: TGTGCCAGCAGCGTCGCAGGGTCTTCTAACTATGGCTACACCTTC; CDR3 protein: CASSVAGSSNYGYTF
clone size: NA; J gene: TRBJ2-7; CDR3 length: 15; V gene: TRBV6-5; D gene: TRBD2; CDR3 DNA: TGTGCCAGCAGCTATTCGCGGGGGGCGGGATACGAGCAGTACTTC; CDR3 protein: CASSYSRGAGYEQYF
clone size: NA; J gene: TRBJ1-1; CDR3 length: 12; V gene: TRBV6-5; D gene: NA; CDR3 DNA: TGTGCCAGCAGTTATGGAGATACTGAAGCTTTCTTT; CDR3 protein: CASSYGDTEAFF
clone size: NA; J gene: TRBJ2-1; CDR3 length: 21; V gene: TRBV5-1; D gene: TRBD2; CDR3 DNA: TGCGCCAGCAGCTTGGCCTTAGCCGGGAGGGCCCCTCTGAGCTCCTACAATGAGCAGTTCTTC; CDR3 protein: CASSLALAGRAPLSSYNEQFF
clone size: NA; J gene: TRBJ1-6; CDR3 length: 15; V gene: TRBV7-9; D gene: NA; CDR3 DNA: TGTGCCAGCACTCCCCCGGGGTCTTTGGATTCACCCCTCCACTTT; CDR3 protein: CASTPPGSLDSPLHF
clone size: NA; J gene: TRBJ2-5; CDR3 length: 15; V gene: TRBV5-1; D gene: TRBD1; CDR3 DNA: TGCGCCAGCAGCTTGCTGGGACAGGGCGGAGAGACCCAGTACTTC; CDR3 protein: CASSLLGQGGETQYF
clone size: NA; J gene: TRBJ2-7; CDR3 length: 13; V gene: TRBV5-1; D gene: NA; CDR3 DNA: TGCGCCAGCAGCCTAGGGGTGGGCTACGAGCAGTACTTC; CDR3 protein: CASSLGVGYEQYF
clone size: NA; J gene: TRBJ1-2; CDR3 length: 16; V gene: TRBV7-2; D gene: NA; CDR3 DNA: TGTGCCAGCAGCACGCAAGTCGTCGGGGGGCACTATGGCTACACCTTC; CDR3 protein: CASSTQVVGGHYGYTF
clone size: NA; J gene: TRBJ1-1; CDR3 length: 12; V gene: TRBV9; D gene: TRBD1; CDR3 DNA: TGTGCCAGCAGCCCCGGGACAGTAGAAGCTTTCTTT; CDR3 protein: CASSPGTVEAFF
clone size: once; J gene: TRBJ1-5; CDR3 length: 12; V gene: TRBV19; D gene: NA; CDR3 DNA: TGTGCCAGTAGTATTATGGCACAGCCCCAGCATTTT; CDR3 protein: CASSIMAQPQHF
clone size: NA; J gene: TRBJ1-2; CDR3 length: 11; V gene: TRBV6-1; D gene: NA; CDR3 DNA: TGTGCCAGCAGTGAGCGGGGCGGCTACACCTTC; CDR3 protein: CASSERGGYTF
clone size: NA; J gene: TRBJ2-3; CDR3 length: 14; V gene: TRBV7-2; D gene: NA; CDR3 DNA: TGTGCCAGCAGCTTAAACAGAGCCACAGATACGCAGTATTTT; CDR3 protein: CASSLNRATDTQYF
clone size: NA; J gene: TRBJ2-6; CDR3 length: 15; V gene: TRBV10-3; D gene: NA; CDR3 DNA: TGTGCCATCAGCCCGCAGGGTACGGGGGCCAACGTCCTGACTTTC; CDR3 protein: CAISPQGTGANVLTF
clone size: NA; J gene: TRBJ1-4; CDR3 length: 14; V gene: TRBV18; D gene: NA; CDR3 DNA: TGTGCCAGCTCCACCGGGACAACAAATGAAAAACTGTTTTTT; CDR3 protein: CASSTGTTNEKLFF
clone size: NA; J gene: TRBJ1-2; CDR3 length: 13; V gene: TRBV2; D gene: TRBD1; CDR3 DNA: TGTGCCAGCAAGGAAGGGGGCGCGAGAGGCTACACCTTC; CDR3 protein: CASKEGGARGYTF
clone size: NA; J gene: TRBJ1-5; CDR3 length: 14; V gene: TRBV6-5; D gene: NA; CDR3 DNA: TGTGCCAGCAGTCCAAGGACAGCGAATCAGCCCCAGCATTTT; CDR3 protein: CASSPRTANQPQHF
clone size: NA; J gene: TRBJ1-5; CDR3 length: 17; V gene: TRBV11-2; D gene: TRBD1; CDR3 DNA: TGTGCCAGCAGCTTCAATCCTCCGGGACAGACCAATCAGCCCCAGCATTTT; CDR3 protein: CASSFNPPGQTNQPQHF
clone size: once; J gene: TRBJ2-7; CDR3 length: 16; V gene: TRBV7-8; D gene: TRBD1; CDR3 DNA: TGTGCCAGCAGCCACAGGGGGCTTGTTATGTATTACGAGCAGTACTTC; CDR3 protein: CASSHRGLVMYYEQYF
clone size: NA; J gene: TRBJ2-3; CDR3 length: 14; V gene: TRBV2; D gene: NA; CDR3 DNA: TGTGCCAGCAGTGATCGGGGACTCACAGATACGCAGTATTTT; CDR3 protein: CASSDRGLTDTQYF
clone size: NA; J gene: TRBJ1-6; CDR3 length: 15; V gene: TRBV2; D gene: NA; CDR3 DNA: TGTGCCAGCAGGGTCCCGCTAGACAGGAATTCACCCCTCCACTTT; CDR3 protein: CASRVPLDRNSPLHF
clone size: NA; J gene: TRBJ1-2; CDR3 length: 19; V gene: TRBV5-4; D gene: NA; CDR3 DNA: TGTGCCAGCAGCTTGGACTCCGGGGGACCCCTTACCGTATACTATGGCTACACCTTC; CDR3 protein: CASSLDSGGPLTVYYGYTF
clone size: NA; J gene: TRBJ1-4; CDR3 length: 14; V gene: TRBV5-1; D gene: NA; CDR3 DNA: TGCGCCAGCAGCTCAGCCGGGGGTTATGAAAAACTGTTTTTT; CDR3 protein: CASSSAGGYEKLFF
clone size: NA; J gene: TRBJ2-7; CDR3 length: 12; V gene: TRBV10-3; D gene: NA; CDR3 DNA: TGTGCCATCTCGGTCTCCACCGCCGAGCAGTACTTC; CDR3 protein: CAISVSTAEQYF
clone size: NA; J gene: TRBJ1-1; CDR3 length: 12; V gene: TRBV29-1; D gene: NA; CDR3 DNA: TGCAGCGCCGTCTCCGGGTTCGCTGAAGCTTTCTTT; CDR3 protein: CSAVSGFAEAFF
clone size: NA; J gene: TRBJ1-1; CDR3 length: 15; V gene: TRBV6-5; D gene: NA; CDR3 DNA: TGTGCCAGCAGTTACTCTTTCCGGGGTGATACTGAAGCTTTCTTT; CDR3 protein: CASSYSFRGDTEAFF
clone size: NA; J gene: TRBJ2-7; CDR3 length: 15; V gene: TRBV10-3; D gene: NA; CDR3 DNA: TGTGCCATCAGTGAGTCCGTTGGAGGGGATGGGGAGCAGTACTTC; CDR3 protein: CAISESVGGDGEQYF